The subject of this entry is one T cell receptor (beta chain). Its antigen remains unknown. TCRdb keeps only in-frame clones here, not all; method: immunoSEQ multiplex PCR. This table has over 50,000 clones, 85% to 90% appearing once. The time point denotes: pre-reinfection, 55 to 20 weeks before reinfection detection. TCR sequencing was done directly ex vivo on sorted cells, without expansion in vitro. At all three reinfection time points, viable CD3+ CD8+ CD45RO- cells from a couple of donors served as controls. Trimming took 6 bases from V and 4 from J, leaving 11 bases between them. The germline CDR1 and CDR2 sequences are MNHNY and SVGAGI (reference sequence). The CDR3 has 13 residues. This specimen comes from a study of memory CD8 T cells in hepatitis C reinfection. Study-level information: Reinfection meant HCV RNA positivity after two negatives ≥60 days apart.

Study results and limitations: With roughly five donors, public clonotype conclusions could not be definitive.

Material: naive CD8+ T cells sorted from blood. The clonotype was recovered from a man in his late teens or twenties with hepatitis C virus infection. The V call is TRBV6-6, the J call TRBJ2-3; D is possibly TRBD2 (6 bases). The CDR3 sequence is CASSSGGPDTQYF. The CDR3 nucleotides are TGTGCCAGCAGCTCCGGGGGACCAGATACGCAGTATTTT.